Described below is a single T cell receptor beta chain sequence and its context. The data were obtained in a study of T cell changes during pregnancy in multiple sclerosis. Some clones are missing from TCRdb's copy, which holds only in-frame ones; the method was immunoSEQ multiplex PCR. The sample contains about 70,000 clones, approximately 94% of which appear only once. This CDR3 has 16 amino acids. CDR1 and CDR2 from the germline V gene are SGHTA and FQGNSA. J gave up 3 bases and V 0 bases, and 5 bases lay outside the gene matches. The V and J genes are TRBV7-2 and TRBJ2-7, with TRBD2 matching over 10 bases. This TCR derives from a female donor with multiple sclerosis, enrolled in a pregnancy study. This sample comprised peripheral blood, obtained in the third trimester of pregnancy. The CDR3 reads CASSLAASGSYYEQYF. The CDR3 bases are TGTGCCAGCAGCTTAGCGGCTAGCGGGAGCTACTACGAGCAGTACTTC.